Below are 27 T cell receptor beta chains sequenced from a single sample in a study of blood T cell repertoires in COVID-19. Only in-frame clones appear in the TCRdb table, and some are missing; sequencing was by immunoSEQ multiplex PCR. The repertoire has around 500,000 clones, more than 85% of them found once; the top ten carry 6.5% to 8.5%. The specimen was PBMCs or T cells enriched from blood (not recorded which). Source of these receptors: an older woman who had recovered from COVID-19.

This chain connects TRBV20-1 to TRBJ2-3; D perhaps matches TRBD2 (6 bases). The length of the CDR3 is 11 residues. CDR1 is DFQATT, CDR2 SNEGSKA, per germline (reference sequence). V shed 5 bases and J shed 5 bases, with 8 bases lying between them. This chain's CDR3 is CSAQTRDTQYF. DNA for the CDR3: TGCAGTGCTCAGACTAGAGATACGCAGTATTTT.

The chain uses TRBV6-5 and TRBJ1-1; D perhaps matches TRBD1 (6 bases). The CDR3 loop spans 15 amino acids. V lost 6 bases and J lost 1, with 15 bases in between. Looked up from germline, CDR1 is MNHEY and CDR2 is SVGAGI. In DNA form, the CDR3 reads TGTGCCAGCAGGCTTAACAGGGATGGGAACACTGAAGCTTTCTTT. It is translated as CASRLNRDGNTEAFF.

The rearrangement uses TRBV10-3 and TRBJ1-5; the match to TRBD1 covers 9 bases. The CDR3 is made up of 18 amino acids. Germline V CDR1 and CDR2: ENHRY, SYGVKD. With V trimmed by 1 base and J by 2 bases, 9 bases remained unmatched. CDR3 region: CAISEWRTGVEGNQPQHF. CDR3 bases: TGTGCCATCAGTGAGTGGAGGACAGGGGTCGAAGGCAATCAGCCCCAGCATTTT.

The chain has TRBV24-1 and TRBJ2-2, with D maybe TRBD2 (5 bases). The CDR3 is 13 residues long. Looked up from germline, CDR1 is KGHDR and CDR2 is SFDVKD. V gave up 5 bases and J gave up 3 bases, with 6 bases separating them. Written as DNA, the CDR3 is TGTGCCACCAGTGGGCGGGACACCGGGGAGCTGTTTTTT. Amino acid sequence: CATSGRDTGELFF.

The chain joins TRBV4-1 to TRBJ2-2; maybe TRBD1 (6 bases). The CDR3 covers 16 residues. V gave up 0 bases and J gave up 1 base, with 9 bases separating them. Germline lookup yields CDR1 MGHRA and CDR2 YSYEKL. DNA for the CDR3: TGCGCCAGCAGCCAAGAGTGGACAGTGAACACCGGGGAGCTGTTTTTT. Translation: CASSQEWTVNTGELFF.

This chain uses TRBV9 with TRBJ1-2; 7 bases match TRBD1. V lost 3 bases and J lost 2; bases outside the gene matches: 4. The CDR3 contains 14 residues. The V gene's germline CDR1 is SGDLS and CDR2 YYNGEE. Here the CDR3 DNA reads TGTGCCAGCAGCGGGGGACAGCCCAACTATGGCTACACCTTC. This sequence encodes CASSGGQPNYGYTF.

Of note for this clone: Mismatch with germline at one junction end may stem from a read error. The rearrangement uses TRBV12-3 or TRBV12-4 and TRBJ1-2; no clear D. This CDR3 is 13 amino acids long. This chain's CDR3 is CASSLYSYTGYAF. In DNA, the CDR3 is TGTGCCAGCAGTTTGTACAGTTATACTGGCTACGCCTTC.

The gene calls are TRBV7-9 and TRBJ1-4; D gene ambiguous. Germline V gives CDR1 SEHNR, CDR2 FQNEAQ (reference sequence). The length of the CDR3 is 14 residues. V lost 8 bases, J lost 4 bases, and 14 bases lay in between. The CDR3 nucleotides read TGTGCCAGCCTCCGGGAGGGCAATAATGAAAAACTGTTTTTT. Its translation is CASLREGNNEKLFF.

This clone was recorded a few times. This chain connects TRBV5-1 to TRBJ1-2, with D possibly being TRBD1 (5 bases). The CDR3 covers 14 residues. V was trimmed by 7 bases and J by 4 bases, leaving 17 bases between them. Germline lookup yields CDR1 SGHRS and CDR2 YFSETQ. The CDR3 bases are TGCGCCAGCGCGAGAGAGGAGGGACCCTATGGCTACACCTTC. It encodes CASAREEGPYGYTF.

J is TRBJ1-1 and V is TRBV5-4; perhaps TRBD1 as D (5 bases). V lost 1 base to trimming and J lost 12 bases, with 22 bases between them. The CDR3 contains 15 residues. Per germline, CDR1 SGHNT and CDR2 YYREEE (reference sequence). CDR3 in DNA: TGTGCCAGCAGCTTGATCGGAGCCCTATCGGGGGTAACTTTCTTT. As protein: CASSLIGALSGVTFF.

The gene calls are TRBV5-1 and TRBJ1-6; 7 bases agree with TRBD1. CDR1 is SGHRS, CDR2 YFSETQ, per germline. This CDR3 is built from 14 residues. V was pared by 0 bases and J by 7 bases, with 1 base of the junction left unmatched. The CDR3 DNA sequence: TGCGCCAGCAGCTTGGAGACAGGGAATTCACCCCTCCACTTT. It is translated as CASSLETGNSPLHF.

V and J are TRBV5-1 and TRBJ2-2, with 8 bases fitting TRBD1. The V segment lost 4 bases and the J segment 6 bases; nucleotides outside the gene matches: 5. Germline V gene lookup returns CDR1 SGHRS and CDR2 YFSETQ. CDR3 length: 14 residues. CDR3 residues: CASSLYRGAGELFF. For the CDR3, the DNA is TGCGCCAGCAGCCTCTACAGGGGGGCCGGGGAGCTGTTTTTT.

The chain couples TRBV6-5 to TRBJ1-5; a weak D match, TRBD1 (6 bases). The germline CDR1 and CDR2 sequences are MNHEY and SVGAGI. CDR3 length: 14 residues. V gave up 0 bases and J gave up 8 bases, with 11 bases separating them. The CDR3 spells CASSYSGGGKPQHF. In DNA, the CDR3 is TGTGCCAGCAGTTACTCAGGGGGGGGAAAGCCCCAGCATTTT.

The chain couples TRBV10-3 to TRBJ1-1, with D possibly being TRBD1 (6 bases). CDR1 ENHRY and CDR2 SYGVKD come from the germline V gene. Between the trimmed V and J ends, which lost 9 bases and 1 base, there was a span of 12 bases. The CDR3 consists of 13 residues. CDR3 bases: TGTGCCATTCAGGGGACGGAGAACACTGAAGCTTTCTTT. Translating gives CAIQGTENTEAFF.

The chain combines TRBV6-5 with TRBJ2-1; D perhaps matches TRBD2 (5 bases). Germline CDR1 is MNHEY and CDR2 is SVGAGI. The CDR3 loop spans 15 amino acids. Trimming removed 5 bases from V and 1 base from J, with 12 bases in between. The CDR3 is CASSPGVVSYNEQFF. In DNA, the CDR3 is TGTGCCAGCAGTCCCGGGGTAGTTTCCTACAATGAGCAGTTCTTC.

This clone appeared a single time. The gene calls are TRBV3-1 (or the pseudogene TRBV3-2) and TRBJ2-4; 13 positions agree with TRBD2. CDR1 is LGHDT and CDR2 is YNNKEL in the germline V gene (reference sequence). This CDR3 is built from 19 residues. After removal of 1 base from V and 2 bases from J, the junction contained 8 bases not matched to a gene. The CDR3 DNA reads as TGTGCCAGCAGCCAAGGAGGACTAGCGGGGGCGAGGACCAAAAACATTCAGTACTTC. As protein: CASSQGGLAGARTKNIQYF.

V and J are TRBV12-5 and TRBJ1-3, with unresolved D. Trimming stripped 2 bases from V and 2 bases from J, with 10 bases between. Per germline, CDR1 LGHNT and CDR2 FRNRAP. The length of the CDR3 is 15 residues. CDR3 sequence: CASGLPFSAGNTIYF. The CDR3 bases are TGTGCTAGTGGTTTGCCCTTTAGCGCTGGAAACACCATATATTTT.

The chain joins TRBV10-3 to TRBJ1-1; 8 bases are a match to TRBD1. Per the germline V gene, CDR1 is ENHRY and CDR2 is SYGVKD. The V gene end was trimmed by 6 bases and the J gene end by 1 base; junction bases not matched to a gene: 4. This CDR3 spans 14 amino acids. CDR3 loop: CAISGQGPNTEAFF. CDR3 coding DNA: TGTGCCATCAGCGGACAGGGACCGAACACTGAAGCTTTCTTT.

This clone showed up just a few times. The chain recombines TRBV3-1 (or the pseudogene TRBV3-2) with TRBJ2-2, with a tentative D call TRBD2 (5 bases). The CDR3 length is 14 residues. V was shortened by 2 bases and J by 7 bases, with 11 bases between the two germline ends. CDR1 LGHDT and CDR2 YNNKEL come from the germline V gene (reference sequence). The chain's CDR3 is CASSQSGFGGELFF. The CDR3 region has the DNA TGTGCCAGCAGCCAATCGGGGTTCGGCGGGGAGCTGTTTTTT.

The chain combines TRBV5-1 with TRBJ1-1, with a tentative D call TRBD1 (6 bases). The CDR3 covers 15 residues. Germline CDR1 SGHRS, CDR2 YFSETQ. Between the trimmed V and J ends, which lost 0 bases and 7 bases, there was a span of 16 bases. CDR3 in amino acids: CASSLERPLRGEAFF. In DNA form, the CDR3 reads TGCGCCAGCAGCTTGGAACGCCCTCTCAGGGGTGAAGCTTTCTTT.

The genes are TRBV7-2 and TRBJ2-3, with TRBD2 matching over 9 bases. Unmatched junction bases numbered 0, after V lost 4 bases and J lost 1 base. This CDR3 region has 14 residues. The germline gives CDR1 SGHTA, CDR2 FQGNSA. The CDR3 DNA reads as TGTGCCAGCAGCTCTAGCGGGGGCACAGATACGCAGTATTTT. Translation: CASSSSGGTDTQYF.

This clone was seen only a few times. This rearrangement joins TRBV7-2 to TRBJ1-3; weak D call: TRBD1 (5 bases). Trimming removed 5 bases from V and 4 bases from J, with 12 bases in between. CDR3 size: 14 residues. Germline V CDR1 and CDR2: SGHTA, FQGNSA. CDR3 sequence (DNA): TGTGCCAGCAGCCCTGACAGAAGGGGAAACACCATATATTTT. This encodes CASSPDRRGNTIYF.

This clone was counted once. The gene calls are TRBV7-9 and TRBJ1-4; 9 bases are a match to TRBD1. The CDR3 has 15 residues. Trimming removed 5 bases from V and 4 bases from J; junction bases left unmatched: 5. Germline CDR1 reads SEHNR; CDR2 reads FQNEAQ (reference sequence). The CDR3 DNA is TGTGCCAGCAGCCCTGGGACAGGGAGTAATGAAAAACTGTTTTTT. Translation: CASSPGTGSNEKLFF.

The chain links TRBV27 to TRBJ1-2; 7 bases map to TRBD1. The germline V gene encodes CDR1 MNHEY and CDR2 SMNVEV (reference sequence). CDR3 length: 14 residues. V lost 1 base to trimming and J lost 7 bases; unmatched junction nucleotides: 6. The CDR3 here is CASSLWAGGLGYTF. The CDR3 DNA reads TGTGCCAGCAGTTTATGGGCAGGGGGACTTGGCTACACCTTC.

This chain uses TRBV7-9 with TRBJ1-1; D gene uncertain. Germline V lookup: CDR1 SEHNR, CDR2 FQNEAQ (reference sequence). Trimming cost V 3 bases and J 8 bases, with 7 bases left between them. This CDR3 contains 11 residues. The CDR3 region is CASSFGVEAFF. CDR3 DNA sequence: TGTGCCAGCAGCTTCGGGGTGGAAGCTTTCTTT.

This clone has just one count. The chain has TRBV2 and TRBJ2-3; 13 bases are a match to TRBD2. The CDR3 is made up of 21 amino acids. CDR1 and CDR2 from the germline V gene are SNHLY and FYNNEI. With V trimmed by 6 bases and J by 0 bases, 18 bases remained unmatched. Here the CDR3 reads CASRKRPSTSGGGYSTDTQYF. The CDR3, as DNA: TGTGCCAGCAGAAAACGCCCCTCTACTAGCGGGGGGGGCTATAGCACAGATACGCAGTATTTT.

V usage is TRBV5-1 and J usage is TRBJ1-1; TRBD1 is a possible D gene (5 bases). In germline, CDR1 is SGHRS, CDR2 YFSETQ. The CDR3 is 15 residues long. Trimming left V 0 bases short and J 4 bases short, with 13 bases between. DNA for the CDR3: TGCGCCAGCAGCTTGGCCGGGGGTCTGGGCACTGAAGCTTTCTTT. It is translated as CASSLAGGLGTEAFF.